The entry below gives a single TCR beta chain sequence along with its context. Here immunoSEQ multiplex PCR was the method, and the copy in TCRdb shows in-frame clones only, minus some. The profile covers roughly 3,200 clones, with around 63% appearing a single time and around 10% taken by the ten largest. This sample is part of a study of tumor T cells in aggressive B-cell lymphoma. This clonotype originated in an adult with diffuse large B cell lymphoma. The sample consisted of tumor tissue.

This chain's CDR3 is CASSLDWSSYEQYF. CDR3 DNA sequence: TGTGCCAGCAGCCTAGACTGGAGCTCCTACGAGCAGTACTTC. The V gene is TRBV28, the J gene TRBJ2-7; D not resolved. Per germline, CDR1 MDHEN and CDR2 SYDVKM. Trimming stripped 6 bases from V and 0 bases from J, with 12 bases between. This CDR3 is 14 amino acids long.